This T cell receptor (beta chain) was captured in a study of vaccination effects on CD4 cells after COVID-19. Study-level information: Post-vaccine specimens arrived a median 72 days past the second dose.

The length of the CDR3 is 12 residues. Germline values: CDR1 MNHNS, CDR2 SASEGT. V was trimmed by 2 bases and J by 1 base, leaving 2 bases between them. Worth noting for this clone: Its cognate antigen is unknown.

At the end of less than 12 days of culture, CD4+ T cells were isolated. Participants each got two BNT162b2 or mRNA-1273 vaccine doses. The assay was immunoSEQ multiplex PCR, and TCRdb's table has in-frame clones only and misses some. The sample contains about 66,000 clones, 65% to 80% of which appear only once. This receptor was identified in a human donor who received a COVID-19 vaccine. This specimen was CD4+ T cells from PBMCs cultured without peptide, taken after COVID-19 vaccination. This sequence joins TRBV6-1 and TRBJ1-1; no clear D gene. This chain's CDR3 is CASSETNTEAFF. CDR3 DNA sequence: TGTGCCAGCAGTGAAACGAACACTGAAGCTTTCTTT.